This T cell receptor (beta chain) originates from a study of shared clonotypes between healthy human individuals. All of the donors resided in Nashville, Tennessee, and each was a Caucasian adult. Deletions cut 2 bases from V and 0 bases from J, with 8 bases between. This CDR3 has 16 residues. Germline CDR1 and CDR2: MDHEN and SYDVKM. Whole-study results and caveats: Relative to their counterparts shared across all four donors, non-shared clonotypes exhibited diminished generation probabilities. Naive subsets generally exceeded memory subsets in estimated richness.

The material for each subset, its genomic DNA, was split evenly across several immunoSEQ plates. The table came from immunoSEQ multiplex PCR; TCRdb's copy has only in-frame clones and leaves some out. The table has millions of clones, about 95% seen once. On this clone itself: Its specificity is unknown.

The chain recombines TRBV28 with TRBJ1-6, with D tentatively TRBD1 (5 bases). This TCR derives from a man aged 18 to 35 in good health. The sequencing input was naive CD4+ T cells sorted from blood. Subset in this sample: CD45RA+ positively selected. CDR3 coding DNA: TGTGCCAGCAGTTTAGGTACAGGCTCCTATAATTCACCCCTCCACTTT. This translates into CASSLGTGSYNSPLHF.